What follows is one T cell receptor beta chain and its context. This sample is drawn from a study of early T cells in non-severe SARS-CoV-2 infection. This CDR3 comprises 17 residues. Germline CDR1 is SGHRS and CDR2 is YFSETQ. The junction had 8 bases not matched to a gene; V was cut back by 0 bases and J by 2 bases. TCRdb redid the calling of the 5' RACE reads with MiXCR, one entry per CDR3 protein. Of about 50,000 distinct CDR3 sequences in the sample, less than 15% were seen once. The clonotype originates from an adult who was a healthcare worker with PCR-confirmed SARS-CoV-2 infection or an uninfected control (not recorded which). This specimen was whole blood, taken at baseline. The genes are TRBV5-1 and TRBJ2-3; 8 nucleotides align to TRBD2. CDR3 bases: TGCGCCAGCAGCTTGGGAAATAGCGGGACTTTCACAGATACGCAGTATTTT. Translation gives CASSLGNSGTFTDTQYF.